Listed below are T cell receptor beta chains from one sample, sequenced in a study of blood T cell repertoires in COVID-19. The method was immunoSEQ multiplex PCR; TCRdb's version includes in-frame clones alone and lacks a portion of them. The sample has some 200,000 clones; approximately 84% are singletons. The sequenced sample consisted of peripheral blood. These receptors were obtained from a woman aged 50 to 60 with active or convalescent COVID-19. Each CDR3 is given with its conserved first and last residue.

TRBJ2-1 TRBV5-4 CASSPSGSSYNEQFF
TRBJ1-1 TRBV2 CASRTASEAFF
TRBJ1-6 TRBV3-1/TRBV3-2 CASSHIAGNSPLHF
TRBJ1-4 TRBV19 CASSIGDRDNEKLFF
TRBJ2-2 TRBV4-1 CASSHRQANTGELFF
TRBJ1-2 TRBV6-6 CASSSTGDGGYTF
TRBJ2-7 TRBV14 CASSQRPGGEQYF
TRBJ2-1 TRBV5-1 CASSLEGLTEQFF
TRBJ1-1 TRBV11-3 CASSNHGGTEAFF
TRBJ1-2 TRBV4-1 CASSQAGTGGYNYGYTF
TRBJ2-1 TRBV29-1 CSGRYYNEQFF
TRBJ2-2 TRBV19 CACGVFAYGELFF
TRBJ2-3 TRBV7-6 CASSPATIRTDTQYF
TRBJ2-6 TRBV9 CASSAGTGKMGANVLTF
TRBJ1-2 TRBV28 CASSFEGASNYGYTF
TRBJ2-5 TRBV5-4 CASSLEAGTNQETQYF
TRBJ1-2 TRBV2 CATQTGGGKAGYTF
TRBJ2-3 TRBV2 CASSRTRPSTDTQYF
TRBJ1-6 TRBV25-1 CASRSSGMNNSPLHF
TRBJ2-5 TRBV9 CASSVAPRRSQETQYF
TRBJ2-3 TRBV6-5 CASNHGQGGTDTQYF
TRBJ2-5 TRBV25-1 CASSESVVQETQYF
TRBJ1-6 TRBV6-5 CASSLNRGNSPLHF
TRBJ2-7 TRBV6-2/TRBV6-3 CASSYTPGQAYEQYF
TRBJ1-1 TRBV5-4 CASSSGQVGSGAFF
TRBJ1-2 TRBV5-1 CASSLRQGAGGYTF
TRBJ2-5 TRBV2 CASNLQGRLRETQYF
TRBJ2-2 TRBV28 CASSLRGPGELFF
TRBJ1-2 TRBV7-9 CASSLTGESYGYTF
TRBJ2-3 TRBV3-1/TRBV3-2 CASSQQVSGRTDTQYF
TRBJ2-3 TRBV11-2 CASSLGSAGRADTQYF
TRBJ2-7 TRBV24-1 CATSGTGISYEQYF
TRBJ1-2 TRBV11-2 CASSLDLQGNYGYTF
TRBJ1-2 TRBV3-1/TRBV3-2 CASSQAGQGARWGYTF
TRBJ1-5 TRBV12-1 CASSWDSSNQPQHF
TRBJ2-7 TRBV5-4 CASSLGSSGGSYEQYF
TRBJ2-2 TRBV5-4 CASSLVTSGRGTGELFF
TRBJ1-2 TRBV24-1 CATSDFSRNYGYTF
TRBJ1-4 TRBV28 CASRRGGVSEKLFF
TRBJ2-1 TRBV6-5 CASSLLRNEQFF
TRBJ2-2 TRBV27 CASSPRQGAWGNTGELFF
TRBJ1-2 TRBV18 CASSPGQDDGYTF
TRBJ1-2 TRBV7-9 CASSLGTYNYGYTF
TRBJ1-6 TRBV19 CASSGQSENSPLHF
TRBJ1-1 TRBV6-1 CASSEKRGKTEAFF
TRBJ1-1 TRBV18 CASSPGLDTEAFF
TRBJ2-1 TRBV6-1 CASSEARGALTPNEQFF
TRBJ1-2 TRBV27 CASSSTGANYGYTF